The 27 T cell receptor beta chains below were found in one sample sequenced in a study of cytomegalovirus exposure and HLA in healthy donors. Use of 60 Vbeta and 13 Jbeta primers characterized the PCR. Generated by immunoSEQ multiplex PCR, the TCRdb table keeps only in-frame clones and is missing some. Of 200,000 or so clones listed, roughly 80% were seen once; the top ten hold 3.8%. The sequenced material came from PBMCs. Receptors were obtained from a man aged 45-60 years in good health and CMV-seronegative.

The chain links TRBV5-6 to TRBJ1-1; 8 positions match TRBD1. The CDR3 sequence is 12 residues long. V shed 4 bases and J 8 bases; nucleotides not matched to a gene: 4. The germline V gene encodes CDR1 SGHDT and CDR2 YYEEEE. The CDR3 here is CASSPRTGEAFF. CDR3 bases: TGTGCCAGCAGCCCGAGGACAGGGGAAGCTTTCTTT.

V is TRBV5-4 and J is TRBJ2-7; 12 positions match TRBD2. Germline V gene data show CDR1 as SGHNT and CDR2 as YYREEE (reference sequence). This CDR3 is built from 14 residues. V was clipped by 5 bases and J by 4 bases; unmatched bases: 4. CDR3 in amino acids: CASSSSGGAYEQYF. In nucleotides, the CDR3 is TGTGCCAGCAGTTCTAGCGGGGGGGCGTACGAGCAGTACTTC.

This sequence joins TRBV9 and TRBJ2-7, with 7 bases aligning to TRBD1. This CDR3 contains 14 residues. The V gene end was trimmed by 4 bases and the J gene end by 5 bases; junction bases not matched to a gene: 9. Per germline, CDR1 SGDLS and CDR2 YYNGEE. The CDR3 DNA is TGTGCCAGCAGCCCCCAGACAGGGACCGACGAGCAGTACTTC. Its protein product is CASSPQTGTDEQYF.

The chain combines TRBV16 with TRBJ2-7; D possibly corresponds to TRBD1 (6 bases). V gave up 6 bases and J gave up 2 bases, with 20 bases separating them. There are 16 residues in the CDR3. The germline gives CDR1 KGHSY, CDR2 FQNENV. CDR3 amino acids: CASSPPWGLLTYEQYF. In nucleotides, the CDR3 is TGTGCCAGCAGTCCTCCATGGGGGCTACTTACCTACGAGCAGTACTTC.

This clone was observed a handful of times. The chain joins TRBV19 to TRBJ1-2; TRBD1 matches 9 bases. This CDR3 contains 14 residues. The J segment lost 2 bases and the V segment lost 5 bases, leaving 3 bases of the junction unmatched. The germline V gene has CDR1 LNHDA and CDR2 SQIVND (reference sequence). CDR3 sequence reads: CASSVTGGNYGYTF. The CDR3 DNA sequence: TGTGCCAGTAGTGTAACAGGGGGCAACTATGGCTACACCTTC.

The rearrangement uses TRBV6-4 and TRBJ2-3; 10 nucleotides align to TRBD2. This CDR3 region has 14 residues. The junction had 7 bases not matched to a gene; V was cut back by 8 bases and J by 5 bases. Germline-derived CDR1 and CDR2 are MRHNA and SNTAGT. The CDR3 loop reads CASSAGGRQDTQYF. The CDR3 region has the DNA TGTGCCAGCTCAGCGGGGGGGAGACAAGATACGCAGTATTTT.

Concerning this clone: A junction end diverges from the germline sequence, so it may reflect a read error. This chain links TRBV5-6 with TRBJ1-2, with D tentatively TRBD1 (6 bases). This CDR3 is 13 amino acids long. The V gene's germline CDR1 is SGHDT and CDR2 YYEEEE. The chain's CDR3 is CASSLDRVGGYIF. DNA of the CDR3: TGTGCCAGCAGCTTGGACAGGGTAGGCGGCTACATCTTC.

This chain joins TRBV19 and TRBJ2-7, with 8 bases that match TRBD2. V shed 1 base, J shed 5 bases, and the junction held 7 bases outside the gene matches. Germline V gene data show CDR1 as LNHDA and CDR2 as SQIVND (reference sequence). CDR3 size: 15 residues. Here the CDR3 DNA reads TGTGCCAGTAGTATAGGTTGGACTAGCCAACACGAGCAGTACTTC. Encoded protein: CASSIGWTSQHEQYF.

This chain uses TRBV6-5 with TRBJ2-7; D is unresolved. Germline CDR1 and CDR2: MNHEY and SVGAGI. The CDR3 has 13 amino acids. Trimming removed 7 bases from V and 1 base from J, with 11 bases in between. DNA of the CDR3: TGTGCCAGCATGCCACAATCTTCCTACGAGCAGTACTTC. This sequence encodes CASMPQSSYEQYF.

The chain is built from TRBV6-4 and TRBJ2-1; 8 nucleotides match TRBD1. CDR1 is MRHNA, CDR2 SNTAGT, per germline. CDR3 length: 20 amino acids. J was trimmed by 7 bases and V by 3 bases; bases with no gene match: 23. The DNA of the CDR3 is TGTGCCAGCAGTGAGAAGCTATATAGGCAGGGGGCCCTTATGTTGAATGAGCAGTTCTTC. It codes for CASSEKLYRQGALMLNEQFF.

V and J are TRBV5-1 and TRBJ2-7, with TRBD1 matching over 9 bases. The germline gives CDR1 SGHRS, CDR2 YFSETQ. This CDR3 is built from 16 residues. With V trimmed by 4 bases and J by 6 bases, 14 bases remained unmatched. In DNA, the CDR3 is TGCGCCAGCAGCCACCCCCCCGGGACAGGGTCTAGCGAGCAGTACTTC. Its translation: CASSHPPGTGSSEQYF. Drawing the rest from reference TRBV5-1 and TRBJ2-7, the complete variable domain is KAGVTQTPRYLIKTRGQQVTLSCSPISGHRSVSWYQQTPGQGLQFLFEYFSETQRNKGNFPGRFSGRQFSNSRSEMNVSTLELGDSALYLCASSHPPGTGSSEQYFGPGTRLTVT.

This CDR3 is CASRPRTANTEAFF. The CDR3 DNA reads as TGTGCCAGCAGACCCAGGACAGCGAACACTGAAGCTTTCTTT. The chain joins TRBV6-6 to TRBJ1-1; the D gene is possibly TRBD1 (6 bases). Trimming left V 6 bases short and J 1 base short, with 12 bases between. Germline V gene sequence: CDR1 MNHNY, CDR2 SVGAGI (reference sequence). The CDR3 covers 14 residues.

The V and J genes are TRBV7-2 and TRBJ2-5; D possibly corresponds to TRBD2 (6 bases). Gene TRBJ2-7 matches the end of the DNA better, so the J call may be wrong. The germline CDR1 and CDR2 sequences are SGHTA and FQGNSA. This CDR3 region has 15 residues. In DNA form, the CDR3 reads TGTGCCAGCAGCTTAATAACCGGGAGCTCCTACGAGCAGTACTTC. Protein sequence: CASSLITGSSYEQYF.

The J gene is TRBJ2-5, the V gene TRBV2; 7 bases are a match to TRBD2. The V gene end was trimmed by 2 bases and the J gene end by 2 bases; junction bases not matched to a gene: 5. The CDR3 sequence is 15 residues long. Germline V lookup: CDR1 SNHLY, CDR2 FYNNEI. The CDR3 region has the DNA TGTGCCAGCAGTGAAACGGGACTATTTCAAGAGACCCAGTACTTC. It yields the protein CASSETGLFQETQYF.

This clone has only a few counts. The CDR3 sequence: CASSPLDRNNQPQHF. CDR3 bases: TGTGCCAGCAGCCCACTCGACAGGAACAATCAGCCCCAGCATTTT. The chain has TRBV6-5 and TRBJ1-5, with a possible D match to TRBD1 (6 bases). CDR3 length equals 15 residues. V was shortened by 6 bases and J by 3 bases, with 15 bases between the two germline ends. CDR1 MNHEY and CDR2 SVGAGI come from the germline V gene.

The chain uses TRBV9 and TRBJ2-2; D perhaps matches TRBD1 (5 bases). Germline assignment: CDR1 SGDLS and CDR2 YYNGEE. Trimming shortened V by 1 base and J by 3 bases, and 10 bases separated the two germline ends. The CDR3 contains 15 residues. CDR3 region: CASSVLRDHTGELFF. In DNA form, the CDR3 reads TGTGCCAGCAGCGTACTCAGGGATCACACCGGGGAGCTGTTTTTT.

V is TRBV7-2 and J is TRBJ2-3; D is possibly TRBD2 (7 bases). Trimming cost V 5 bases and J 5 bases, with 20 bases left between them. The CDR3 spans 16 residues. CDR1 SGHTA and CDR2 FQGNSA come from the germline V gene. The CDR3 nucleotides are TGTGCCAGCAGCCCGGGGGGCGGTAGAGGTGGAGATACGCAGTATTTT. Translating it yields CASSPGGGRGGDTQYF. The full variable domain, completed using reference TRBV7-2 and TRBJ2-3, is GAGVSQSPSNKVTEKGKDVELRCDPISGHTALYWYRQSLGQGLEFLIYFQGNSAPDKSGLPSDRFSAERTGGSVSTLTIQRTQQEDSAVYLCASSPGGGRGGDTQYFGPGTRLTVL.

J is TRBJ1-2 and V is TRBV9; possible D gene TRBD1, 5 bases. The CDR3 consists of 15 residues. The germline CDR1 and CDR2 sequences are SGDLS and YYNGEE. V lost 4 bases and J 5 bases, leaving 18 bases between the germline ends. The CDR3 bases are TGTGCCAGCAGCTCCCGAAGAGGAGGGGATTATGGCTACACCTTC. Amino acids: CASSSRRGGDYGYTF. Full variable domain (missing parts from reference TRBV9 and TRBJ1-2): DSGVTQTPKHLITATGQRVTLRCSPRSGDLSVYWYQQSLDQGLQFLIQYYNGEERAKGNILERFSAQQFPDLHSELNLSSLELGDSALYFCASSSRRGGDYGYTFGSGTRLTVV.

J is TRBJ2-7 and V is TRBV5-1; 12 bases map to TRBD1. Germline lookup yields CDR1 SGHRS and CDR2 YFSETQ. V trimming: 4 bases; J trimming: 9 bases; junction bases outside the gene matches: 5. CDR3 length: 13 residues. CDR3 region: CASSAGQGAVQYF. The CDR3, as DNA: TGCGCCAGCAGCGCGGGACAGGGGGCCGTGCAGTACTTC.

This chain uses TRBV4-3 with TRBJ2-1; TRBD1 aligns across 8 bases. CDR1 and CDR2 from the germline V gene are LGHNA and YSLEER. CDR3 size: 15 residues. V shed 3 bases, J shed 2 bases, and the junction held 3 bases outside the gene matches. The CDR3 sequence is CASSQRDRTYNEQFF. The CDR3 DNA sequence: TGCGCCAGCAGCCAGCGGGACAGGACCTACAATGAGCAGTTCTTC.

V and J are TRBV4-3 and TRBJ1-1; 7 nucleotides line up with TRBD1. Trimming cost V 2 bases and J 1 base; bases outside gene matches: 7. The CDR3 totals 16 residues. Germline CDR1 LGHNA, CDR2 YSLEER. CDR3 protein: CASSQPRQGENTEAFF. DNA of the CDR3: TGCGCCAGCAGCCAACCCAGGCAGGGGGAGAACACTGAAGCTTTCTTT.

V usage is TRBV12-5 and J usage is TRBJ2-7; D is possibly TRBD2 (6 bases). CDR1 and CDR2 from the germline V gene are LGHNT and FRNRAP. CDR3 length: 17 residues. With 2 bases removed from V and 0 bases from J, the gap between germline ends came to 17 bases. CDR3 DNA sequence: TGTGCTAGTGGTTTGAAACTAGCACTCATTTCCTCCTACGAGCAGTACTTC. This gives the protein CASGLKLALISSYEQYF.

In DNA, the CDR3 is TGTGCCAGCAGCGGGGGGGAGACCCAGTACTTC. Translating gives CASSGGETQYF. The chain employs TRBV5-6 and TRBJ2-5, with D possibly matching TRBD2 (6 bases). Germline V lookup: CDR1 SGHDT, CDR2 YYEEEE. There are 11 residues in the CDR3. Trimming removed 4 bases from V and 5 bases from J, with 6 bases in between.

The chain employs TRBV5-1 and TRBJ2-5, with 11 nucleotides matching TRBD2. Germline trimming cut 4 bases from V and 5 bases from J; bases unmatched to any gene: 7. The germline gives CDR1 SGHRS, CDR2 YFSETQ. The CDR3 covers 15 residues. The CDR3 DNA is TGCGCCAGCAGCAAAGTAGCGGGGGGGCTGGAGACCCAGTACTTC. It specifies CASSKVAGGLETQYF. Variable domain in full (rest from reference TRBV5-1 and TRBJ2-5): KAGVTQTPRYLIKTRGQQVTLSCSPISGHRSVSWYQQTPGQGLQFLFEYFSETQRNKGNFPGRFSGRQFSNSRSEMNVSTLELGDSALYLCASSKVAGGLETQYFGPGTRLLVL.

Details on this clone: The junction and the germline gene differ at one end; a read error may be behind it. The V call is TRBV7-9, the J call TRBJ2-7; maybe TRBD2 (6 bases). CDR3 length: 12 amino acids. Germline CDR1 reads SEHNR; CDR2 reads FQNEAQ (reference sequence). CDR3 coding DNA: TGTTCCAGCAGCTGGGAGGACTACGAGCAGTACTTC. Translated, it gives CSSSWEDYEQYF.

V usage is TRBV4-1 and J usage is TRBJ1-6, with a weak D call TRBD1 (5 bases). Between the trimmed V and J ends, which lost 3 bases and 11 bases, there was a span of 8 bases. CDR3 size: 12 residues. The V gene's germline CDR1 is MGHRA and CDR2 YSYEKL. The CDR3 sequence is CASSQGPAPLHF. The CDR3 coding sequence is TGCGCCAGCAGCCAGGGGCCGGCACCCCTCCACTTT.

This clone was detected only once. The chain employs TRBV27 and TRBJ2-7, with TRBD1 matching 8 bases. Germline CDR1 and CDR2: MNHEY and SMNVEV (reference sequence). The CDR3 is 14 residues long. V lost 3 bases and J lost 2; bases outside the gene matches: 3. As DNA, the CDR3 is TGTGCCAGCAGTTTCGGACAGGGCCCCTACGAGCAGTACTTC. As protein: CASSFGQGPYEQYF.